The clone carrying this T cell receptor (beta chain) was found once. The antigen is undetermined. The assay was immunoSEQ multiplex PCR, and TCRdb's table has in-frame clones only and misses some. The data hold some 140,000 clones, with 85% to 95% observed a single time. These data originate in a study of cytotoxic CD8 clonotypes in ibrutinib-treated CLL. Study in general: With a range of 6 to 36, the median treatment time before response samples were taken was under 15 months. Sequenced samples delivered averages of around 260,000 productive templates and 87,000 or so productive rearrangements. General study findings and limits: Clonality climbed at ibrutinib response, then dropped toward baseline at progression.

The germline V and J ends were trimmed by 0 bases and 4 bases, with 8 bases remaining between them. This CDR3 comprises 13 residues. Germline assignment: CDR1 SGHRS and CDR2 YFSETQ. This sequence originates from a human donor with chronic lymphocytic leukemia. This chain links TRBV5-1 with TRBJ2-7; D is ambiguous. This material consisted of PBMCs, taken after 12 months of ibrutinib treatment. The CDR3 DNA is TGCGCCAGCAGCTTGGACAGTGATTACGAGCAGTACTTC. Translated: CASSLDSDYEQYF.